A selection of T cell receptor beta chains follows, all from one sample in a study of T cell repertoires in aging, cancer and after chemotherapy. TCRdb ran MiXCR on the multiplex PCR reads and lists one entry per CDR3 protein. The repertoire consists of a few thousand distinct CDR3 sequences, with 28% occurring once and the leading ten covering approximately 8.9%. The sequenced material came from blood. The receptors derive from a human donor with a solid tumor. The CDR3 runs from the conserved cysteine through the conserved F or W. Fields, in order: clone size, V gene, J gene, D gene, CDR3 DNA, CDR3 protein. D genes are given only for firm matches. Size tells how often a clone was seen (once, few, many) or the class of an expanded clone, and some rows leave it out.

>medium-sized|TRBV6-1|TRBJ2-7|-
TGTGCCAGCAGTGATCGGCTGAGCTCCTACGAGCAGTACTTC
CASSDRLSSYEQYF
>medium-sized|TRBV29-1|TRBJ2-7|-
TGCAGCGTTGACGGGGAAGCCCACGAGCAGTACTTC
CSVDGEAHEQYF
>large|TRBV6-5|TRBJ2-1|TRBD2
TGTGCCAGCAGTTACTCTAGCGGGGGCTACAATGAGCAGTTCTTC
CASSYSSGGYNEQFF
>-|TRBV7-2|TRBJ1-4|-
TGTGCCAGCAGGGGAACAGAGTGGAATGAAAAACTGTTTTTT
CASRGTEWNEKLFF
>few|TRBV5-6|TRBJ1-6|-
TGTGCCAGCAGCTTGAACCGCGGAGGCTCTTCACCCCTCCACTTT
CASSLNRGGSSPLHF
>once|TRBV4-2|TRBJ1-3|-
TGCGCCAGCAGCCAAGAAGAGGACGGAGCGAGAAACACCATATATTTT
CASSQEEDGARNTIYF
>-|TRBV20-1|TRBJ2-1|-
TGCAGTTCGGGGCGGGGGCCCGACAATGAGCAGTTCTTC
CSSGRGPDNEQFF
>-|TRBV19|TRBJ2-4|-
TGTGCCAGTGGTCGCTCATTAGCCAAAAACATTCAGTACTTC
CASGRSLAKNIQYF
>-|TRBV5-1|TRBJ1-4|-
TGCGCCAGCAGCGCCAATACAGGGAATGAAAGACTGTTTTTT
CASSANTGNERLFF
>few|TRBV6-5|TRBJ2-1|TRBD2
TGTGCCAGCAGCAACCGGGACTACCACTACAATGAGCAGTTCTTC
CASSNRDYHYNEQFF
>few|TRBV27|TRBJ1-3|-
TGTGCCAGCAGTTTGGGCCGGGCCCCGGGAAACACCATATATTTT
CASSLGRAPGNTIYF
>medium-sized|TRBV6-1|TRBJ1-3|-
TGTGCCAGCAGTGAGGACCGTTCGGGAAACACCATATATTTT
CASSEDRSGNTIYF
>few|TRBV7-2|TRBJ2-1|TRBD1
TGTGCCAGCAGCTTTCATTGGGGAGGACAGGGGTTAAATGAGCAGTTCTTC
CASSFHWGGQGLNEQFF
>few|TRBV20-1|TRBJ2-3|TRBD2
TGCAGTGCTACCCCGGGACTAGCGGGGCACCGCGATACGCAGTATTTT
CSATPGLAGHRDTQYF
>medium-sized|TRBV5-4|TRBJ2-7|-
TGTGCCAGCAGCTTGGACTCCCACTCCTACGAGCAGTACTTC
CASSLDSHSYEQYF
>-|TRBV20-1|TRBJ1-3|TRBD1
TGCAGTGCGGACCGGGACAGGGGTGGAAACACCATATATTTT
CSADRDRGGNTIYF
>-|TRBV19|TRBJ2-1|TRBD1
TGTGCCAGTAGTGTCATACCGGGACAGGGGGTAAACAATGAGCAGTTCTTC
CASSVIPGQGVNNEQFF
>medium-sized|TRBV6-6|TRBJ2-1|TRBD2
TGTGCCAGCAGTCCCCTCCTTAGCGGGAGAAGGAATGAGCAGTTCTTC
CASSPLLSGRRNEQFF
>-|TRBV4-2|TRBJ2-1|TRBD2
TGTGCCAGCAGCCAAGATAGCGGGGGGGCCTACAATGAGCAGTTCTTC
CASSQDSGGAYNEQFF
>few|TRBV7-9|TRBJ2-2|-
TGTGCCAGCAGCCAAAGACAGTCGAACACCGGGGAGCTGTTTTTT
CASSQRQSNTGELFF
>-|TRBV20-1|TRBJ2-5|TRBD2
TGCAGTCAACGGCCTCCCTGGACTAGCGGCCAAGAGACCCAGTACTTC
CSQRPPWTSGQETQYF
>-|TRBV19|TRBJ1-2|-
TGTGCCAGCAGTTTAGTACAGGGCTATGGCTACACCTTC
CASSLVQGYGYTF
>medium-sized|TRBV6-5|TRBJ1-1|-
TGTGCCAGCAGGACCCCAGTGGGGGGTACTGAAGCTTTCTTT
CASRTPVGGTEAFF
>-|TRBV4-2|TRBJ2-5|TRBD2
TGTGCCAGCAGCCAAGATCGGGAGGGCCAAGAGACCCAGTACTTC
CASSQDREGQETQYF
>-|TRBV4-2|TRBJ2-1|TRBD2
TGTGCCAGCAGCCAAGACCCGGGAGGGCCAAATGAGCAGTTCTTC
CASSQDPGGPNEQFF
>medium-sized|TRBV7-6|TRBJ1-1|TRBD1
TGTGCCAGCAGCTTGACAGGGATTAACACTGAAGCTTTCTTT
CASSLTGINTEAFF
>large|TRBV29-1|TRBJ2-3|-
TGCAGCGTTGAAGTGGGGGATTCGCCGGATACGCAGTATTTT
CSVEVGDSPDTQYF
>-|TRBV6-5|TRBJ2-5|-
TGTGCCAGCAGTACCCCCAGGGAATTTGGAGAGACCCAGTACTTC
CASSTPREFGETQYF
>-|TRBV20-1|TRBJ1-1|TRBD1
TGCAGTGCTAGAGATGGGACAGGGGACACTGAAGCTTTCTTT
CSARDGTGDTEAFF
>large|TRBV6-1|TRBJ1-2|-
TGTGCCAGCAGTGTAGGGGAGGGCTACACCTTC
CASSVGEGYTF
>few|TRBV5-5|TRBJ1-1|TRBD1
TGTGCCAGCAGCTCCGCCAGGGACAGGGTGATGAACACTGAAGCTTTCTTT
CASSSARDRVMNTEAFF
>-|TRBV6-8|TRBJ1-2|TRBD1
TGTGCCAGCAGTTCCCGAGGGACAGGGGACTATGGCTACACCTTC
CASSSRGTGDYGYTF
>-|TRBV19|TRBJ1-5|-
TGTGCCAGTAGTATACCCTCCCGGGGGCAGCTCAATCAGCCCCAGCATTTT
CASSIPSRGQLNQPQHF
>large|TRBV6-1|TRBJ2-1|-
TGTGCCAGCAATCGGGAGCCAAACAATGAGCAGTTCTTC
CASNREPNNEQFF
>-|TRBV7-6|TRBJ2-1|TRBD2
TGTGCCAGCAGCTTAAATCCCGGGGGGGACTCCTACAATGAGCAGTTCTTC
CASSLNPGGDSYNEQFF
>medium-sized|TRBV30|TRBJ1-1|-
TGTGCCTGGATCGGCCTGAACACTGAAGCTTTCTTT
CAWIGLNTEAFF
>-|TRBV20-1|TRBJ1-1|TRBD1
TGCAGTGCTAGGGGGACAGGGATCACTGAAGCTTTCTTT
CSARGTGITEAFF